What follows describes a single T cell receptor beta chain. These data come from a study of blood T cell repertoires in COVID-19. Study details: Some COVID-19 samples were acute and others convalescent; all came from the United States, Italy and Spain. In each case, the material was cDNA or gDNA derived from T cells, B-cell-depleted T cells, or PBMCs.

Authors' data handling: Reference gene primer amplification gave estimated nucleated cell counts. Assay: immunoSEQ multiplex PCR; the TCRdb copy retains only in-frame clones and omits some. The D gene and trimming were derived from the DNA, and the V and J assignments and clone size from that table. The profile shows around 140,000 clones, roughly 88% of them singletons. This CDR3 contains 15 residues. Germline V gives CDR1 KGHSH, CDR2 LQKENI. J lost 4 bases, V lost 6 bases, and 9 bases had no gene match. The chain employs TRBV18 and TRBJ1-5; 7 bases agree with TRBD1. The sequenced material came from peripheral blood. The receptor was isolated from a man in his sixties with active or convalescent COVID-19. CDR3: CASSRTGDRNQPQHF. CDR3 nucleotide sequence: TGTGCCAGCTCTCGAACCGGGGACAGAAATCAGCCCCAGCATTTT.